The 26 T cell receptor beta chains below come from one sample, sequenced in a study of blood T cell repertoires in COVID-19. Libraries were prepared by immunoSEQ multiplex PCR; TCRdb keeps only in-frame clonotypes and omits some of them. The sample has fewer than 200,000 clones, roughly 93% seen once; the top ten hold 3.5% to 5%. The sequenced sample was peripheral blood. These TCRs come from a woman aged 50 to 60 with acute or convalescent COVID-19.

Here the CDR3 DNA reads TGTGCCAGCAGCTTGGAACAGGGTGAAGCTTTCTTT. It codes for CASSLEQGEAFF. The chain uses TRBV5-4 and TRBJ1-1, with a weak D call TRBD1 (6 bases). The CDR3 length is 12 residues. Trimming removed 0 bases at V and 7 bases at J, with 7 bases between. Germline CDR1 is SGHNT and CDR2 is YYREEE (reference sequence).

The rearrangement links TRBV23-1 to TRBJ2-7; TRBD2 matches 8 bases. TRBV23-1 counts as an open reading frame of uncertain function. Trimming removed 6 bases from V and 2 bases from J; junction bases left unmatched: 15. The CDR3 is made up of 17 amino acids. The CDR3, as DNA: TGCGCCAGCAGAGGGGAAGATAGCGGGAATGTAACCTACGAGCAGTACTTC. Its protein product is CASRGEDSGNVTYEQYF.

The CDR3 bases are TGTGCCACCAGTGGGCCGATGAACACTGAAGCTTTCTTT. Amino acids: CATSGPMNTEAFF. This chain links TRBV24-1 with TRBJ1-1; D uncertain. The CDR3 runs to 13 residues. From germline, CDR1 is KGHDR and CDR2 SFDVKD. V was pared by 5 bases and J by 0 bases, with 6 bases between.

The DNA for the CDR3 is TGCGCCAGCAGCCAGGAAAGGAGACTAGCCTACGAGCAGTACTTC. Protein: CASSQERRLAYEQYF. The chain couples TRBV4-3 to TRBJ2-7, with D perhaps TRBD2 (6 bases). This CDR3 contains 15 residues. Deletions cut 3 bases from V and 2 bases from J, with 14 bases between. The germline V gene encodes CDR1 LGHNA and CDR2 YSLEER.

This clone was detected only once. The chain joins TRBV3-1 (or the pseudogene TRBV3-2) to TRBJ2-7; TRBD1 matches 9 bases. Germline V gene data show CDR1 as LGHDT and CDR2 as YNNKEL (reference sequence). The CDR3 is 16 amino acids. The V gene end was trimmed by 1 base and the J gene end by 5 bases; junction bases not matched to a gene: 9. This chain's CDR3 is CASSQVMGGQGNEQYF. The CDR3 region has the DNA TGTGCCAGCAGCCAAGTCATGGGGGGACAGGGTAACGAGCAGTACTTC.

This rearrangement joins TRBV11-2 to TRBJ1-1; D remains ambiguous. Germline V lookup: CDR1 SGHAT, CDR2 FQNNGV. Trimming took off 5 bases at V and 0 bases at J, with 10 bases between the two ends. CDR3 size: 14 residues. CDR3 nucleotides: TGTGCCAGCAGCCTCCAGGCGCTGAACACTGAAGCTTTCTTT. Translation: CASSLQALNTEAFF.

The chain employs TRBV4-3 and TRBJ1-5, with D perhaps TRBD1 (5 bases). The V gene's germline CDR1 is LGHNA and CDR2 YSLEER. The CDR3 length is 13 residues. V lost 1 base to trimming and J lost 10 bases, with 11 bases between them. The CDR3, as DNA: TGCGCCAGCAGCCAAGTTTTAGGGGTTCCCCAGCATTTT. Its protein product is CASSQVLGVPQHF.

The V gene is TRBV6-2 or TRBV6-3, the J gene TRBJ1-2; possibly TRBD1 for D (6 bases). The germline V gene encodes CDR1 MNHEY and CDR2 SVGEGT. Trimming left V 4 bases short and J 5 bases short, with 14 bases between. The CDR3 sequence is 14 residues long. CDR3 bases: TGTGCCAGCAGTTTGACAGGCGATGCGTATGGCTACACCTTC. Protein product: CASSLTGDAYGYTF.

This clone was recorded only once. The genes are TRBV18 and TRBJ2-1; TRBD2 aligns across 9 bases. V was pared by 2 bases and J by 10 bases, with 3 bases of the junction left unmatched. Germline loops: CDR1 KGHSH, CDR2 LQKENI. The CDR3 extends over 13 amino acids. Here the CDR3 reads CASSPTTSGEQFF. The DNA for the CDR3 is TGTGCCAGCTCACCAACAACTAGCGGGGAGCAGTTCTTC.

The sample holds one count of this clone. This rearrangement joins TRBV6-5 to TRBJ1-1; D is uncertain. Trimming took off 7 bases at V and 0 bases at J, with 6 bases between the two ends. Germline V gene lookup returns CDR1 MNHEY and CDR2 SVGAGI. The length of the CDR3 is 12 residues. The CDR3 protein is CASTVLNTEAFF. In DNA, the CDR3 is TGTGCCAGCACAGTCTTGAACACTGAAGCTTTCTTT.

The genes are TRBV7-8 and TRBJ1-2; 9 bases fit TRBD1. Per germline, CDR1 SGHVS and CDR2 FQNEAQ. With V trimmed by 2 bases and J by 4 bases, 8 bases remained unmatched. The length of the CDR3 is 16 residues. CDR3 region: CASSLKPGQGTYGYTF. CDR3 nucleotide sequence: TGTGCCAGCAGCTTAAAGCCGGGACAGGGAACCTATGGCTACACCTTC.

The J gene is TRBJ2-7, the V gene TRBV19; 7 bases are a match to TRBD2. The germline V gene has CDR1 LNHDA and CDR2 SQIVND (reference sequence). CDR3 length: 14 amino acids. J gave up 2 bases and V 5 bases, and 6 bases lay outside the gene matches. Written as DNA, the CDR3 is TGTGCCAGTAGTCAAGGCGGGAGCACCTACGAGCAGTACTTC. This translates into CASSQGGSTYEQYF.

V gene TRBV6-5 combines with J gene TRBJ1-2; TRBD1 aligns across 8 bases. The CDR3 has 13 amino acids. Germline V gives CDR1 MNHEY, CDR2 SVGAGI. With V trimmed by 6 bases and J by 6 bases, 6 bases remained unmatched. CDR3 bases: TGTGCCAGCAGGAGGACAGGGAAAGATGGCTACACCTTC. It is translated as CASRRTGKDGYTF.

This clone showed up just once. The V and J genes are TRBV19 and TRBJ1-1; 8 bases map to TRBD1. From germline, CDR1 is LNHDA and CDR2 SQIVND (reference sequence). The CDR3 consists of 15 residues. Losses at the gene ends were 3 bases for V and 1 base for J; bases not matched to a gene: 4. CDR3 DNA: TGTGCCAGTAGTATTAACACAGGGGGGAACACTGAAGCTTTCTTT. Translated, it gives CASSINTGGNTEAFF. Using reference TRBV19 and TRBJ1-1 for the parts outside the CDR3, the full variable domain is DGGITQSPKYLFRKEGQNVTLSCEQNLNHDAMYWYRQDPGQGLRLIYYSQIVNDFQKGDIAEGYSVSREKKESFPLTVTSAQKNPTAFYLCASSINTGGNTEAFFGQGTRLTVV.

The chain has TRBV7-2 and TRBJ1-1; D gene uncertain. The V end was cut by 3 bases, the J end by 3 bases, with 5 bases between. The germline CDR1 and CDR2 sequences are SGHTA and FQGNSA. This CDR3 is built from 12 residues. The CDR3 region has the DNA TGTGCCAGCAGCTTCTCCGACACTGAAGCTTTCTTT. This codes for CASSFSDTEAFF.

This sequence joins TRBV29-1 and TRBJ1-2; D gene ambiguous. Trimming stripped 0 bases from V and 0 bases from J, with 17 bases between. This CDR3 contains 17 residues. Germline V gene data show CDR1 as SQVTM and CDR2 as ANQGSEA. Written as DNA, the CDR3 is TGCAGCGTTGAAGATCTAATCGCACAGAAAACTAACTATGGCTACACCTTC. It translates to CSVEDLIAQKTNYGYTF.

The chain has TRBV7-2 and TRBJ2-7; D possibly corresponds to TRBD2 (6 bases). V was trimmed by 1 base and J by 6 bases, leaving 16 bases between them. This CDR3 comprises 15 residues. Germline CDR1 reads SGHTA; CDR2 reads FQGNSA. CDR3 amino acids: CASSLVLTGVSEQYF. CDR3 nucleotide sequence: TGTGCCAGCAGCTTAGTTCTGACGGGAGTAAGCGAGCAGTACTTC. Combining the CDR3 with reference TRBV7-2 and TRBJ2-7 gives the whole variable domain GAGVSQSPSNKVTEKGKDVELRCDPISGHTALYWYRQSLGQGLEFLIYFQGNSAPDKSGLPSDRFSAERTGGSVSTLTIQRTQQEDSAVYLCASSLVLTGVSEQYFGPGTRLTVT.

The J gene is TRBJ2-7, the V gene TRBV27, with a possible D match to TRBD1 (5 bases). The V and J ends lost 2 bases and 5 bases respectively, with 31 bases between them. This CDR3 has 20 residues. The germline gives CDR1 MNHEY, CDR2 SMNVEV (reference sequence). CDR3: CASSLRLPGAPGELGHEQYF. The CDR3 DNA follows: TGTGCCAGCAGTTTACGCCTCCCTGGGGCGCCTGGAGAGTTAGGACACGAGCAGTACTTC.

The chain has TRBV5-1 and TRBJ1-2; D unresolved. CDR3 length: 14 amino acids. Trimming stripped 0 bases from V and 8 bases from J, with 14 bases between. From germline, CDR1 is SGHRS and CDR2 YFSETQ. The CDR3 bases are TGCGCCAGCAGCTTGGAGCGGGGATTTGAGGGCTACACCTTC. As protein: CASSLERGFEGYTF.

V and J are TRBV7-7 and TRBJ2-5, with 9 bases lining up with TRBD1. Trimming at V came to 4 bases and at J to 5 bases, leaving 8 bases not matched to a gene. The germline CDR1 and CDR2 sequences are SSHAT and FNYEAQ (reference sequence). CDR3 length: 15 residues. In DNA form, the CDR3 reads TGTGCCAGCAGCTCACGGACAGGGGCCTGGGAGACCCAGTACTTC. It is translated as CASSSRTGAWETQYF.

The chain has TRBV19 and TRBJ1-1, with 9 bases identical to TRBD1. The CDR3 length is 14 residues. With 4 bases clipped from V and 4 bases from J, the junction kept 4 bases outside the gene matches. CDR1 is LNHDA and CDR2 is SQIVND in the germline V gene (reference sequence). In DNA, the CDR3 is TGTGCCAGTAGTACAAACAGGGGGCGCACTGAAGCTTTCTTT. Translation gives CASSTNRGRTEAFF.

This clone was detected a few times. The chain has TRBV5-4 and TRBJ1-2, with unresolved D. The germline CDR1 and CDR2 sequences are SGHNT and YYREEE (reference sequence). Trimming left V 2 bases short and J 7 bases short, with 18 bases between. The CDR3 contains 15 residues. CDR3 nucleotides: TGTGCCAGCAGCTTAAACGGGGTCATGGCTAGTGGCTACACCTTC. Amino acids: CASSLNGVMASGYTF.

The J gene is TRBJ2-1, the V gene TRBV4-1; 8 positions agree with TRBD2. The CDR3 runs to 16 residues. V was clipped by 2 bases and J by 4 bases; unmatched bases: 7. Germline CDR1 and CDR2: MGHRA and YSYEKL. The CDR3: CASSQPTSGLYNEQFF. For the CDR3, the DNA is TGCGCCAGCAGCCAACCTACTAGCGGCCTATACAATGAGCAGTTCTTC.

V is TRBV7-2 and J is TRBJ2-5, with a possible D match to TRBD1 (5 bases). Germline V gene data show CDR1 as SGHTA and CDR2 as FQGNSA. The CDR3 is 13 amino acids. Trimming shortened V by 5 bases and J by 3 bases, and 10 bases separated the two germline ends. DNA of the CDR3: TGTGCCAGCAGCCGAACCAGGGAAGAGACCCAGTACTTC. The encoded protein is CASSRTREETQYF.

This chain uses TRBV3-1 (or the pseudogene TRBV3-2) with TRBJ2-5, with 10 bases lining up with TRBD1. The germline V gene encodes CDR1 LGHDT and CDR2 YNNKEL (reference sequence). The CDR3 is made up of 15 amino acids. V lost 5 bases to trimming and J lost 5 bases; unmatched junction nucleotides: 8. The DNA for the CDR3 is TGTGCCAGCAGCGCCGTGGAGGACAGGGGGGAGACCCAGTACTTC. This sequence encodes CASSAVEDRGETQYF.

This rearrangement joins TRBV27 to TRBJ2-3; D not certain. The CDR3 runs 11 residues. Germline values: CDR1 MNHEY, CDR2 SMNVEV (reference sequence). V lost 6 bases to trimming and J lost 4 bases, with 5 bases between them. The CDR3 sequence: CASRYSDTQYF. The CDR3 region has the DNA TGTGCCAGCAGGTACTCAGATACGCAGTATTTT.